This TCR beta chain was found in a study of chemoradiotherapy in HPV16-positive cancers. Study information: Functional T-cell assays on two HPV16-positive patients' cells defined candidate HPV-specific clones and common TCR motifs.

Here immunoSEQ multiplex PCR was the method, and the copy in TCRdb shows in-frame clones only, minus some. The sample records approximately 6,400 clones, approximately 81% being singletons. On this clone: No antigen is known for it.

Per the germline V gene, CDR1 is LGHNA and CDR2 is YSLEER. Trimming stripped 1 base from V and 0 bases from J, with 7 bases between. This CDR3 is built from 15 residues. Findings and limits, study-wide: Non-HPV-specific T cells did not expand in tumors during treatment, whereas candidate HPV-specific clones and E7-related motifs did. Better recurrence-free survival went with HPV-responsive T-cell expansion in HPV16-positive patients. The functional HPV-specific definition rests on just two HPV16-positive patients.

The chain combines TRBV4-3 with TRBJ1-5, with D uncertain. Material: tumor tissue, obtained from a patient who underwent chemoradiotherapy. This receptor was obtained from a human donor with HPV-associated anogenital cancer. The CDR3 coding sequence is TGCGCCAGCAGCCAAGCTTTAAATAGCAATCAGCCCCAGCATTTT. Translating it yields CASSQALNSNQPQHF.